The clone carrying this T cell receptor beta chain showed up just a few times. The same CDR3 also results from other DNA sequences found in this sample. Some clones are missing from TCRdb's copy, which holds only in-frame ones; the method was immunoSEQ multiplex PCR. The table records about 680,000 clones, roughly 90% of them present only once. The sample comes from a study of Ad26.COV2.S vaccination and SARS-CoV-2 variants. The treatment is: about 20 received Ad26.COV2.S at low or high dose, single or two shots; about five received placebo; per-sample allocation not given. Vaccine and placebo recipients were sampled on day 63 after the first injection. The sequence came from a person between 18 and 65 years old who received the Ad26.COV2.S COVID-19 vaccine or a placebo. This specimen was peripheral blood, taken in a trial of Ad26.COV2.S vaccine versus placebo.

The CDR3 loop is CASSPGQGNYGYTF. CDR3 in DNA: TGCGCCAGCAGCCCTGGACAGGGGAACTATGGCTACACCTTC. The chain links TRBV5-1 to TRBJ1-2; TRBD1 matches 9 bases. V lost 4 bases and J lost 2; bases outside the gene matches: 3. CDR3 length: 14 residues. The germline V gene encodes CDR1 SGHRS and CDR2 YFSETQ.